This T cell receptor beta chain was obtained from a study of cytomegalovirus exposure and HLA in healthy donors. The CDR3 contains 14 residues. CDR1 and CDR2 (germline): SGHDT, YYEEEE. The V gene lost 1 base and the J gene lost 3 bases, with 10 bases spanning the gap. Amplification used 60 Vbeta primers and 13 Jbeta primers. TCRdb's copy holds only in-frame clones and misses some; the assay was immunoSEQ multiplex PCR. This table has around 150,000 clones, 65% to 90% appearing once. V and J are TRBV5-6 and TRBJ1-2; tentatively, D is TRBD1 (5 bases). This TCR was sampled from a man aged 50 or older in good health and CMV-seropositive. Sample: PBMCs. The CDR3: CASSLSGDDYGYTF. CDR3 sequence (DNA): TGTGCCAGCAGCTTGTCGGGGGACGACTATGGCTACACCTTC. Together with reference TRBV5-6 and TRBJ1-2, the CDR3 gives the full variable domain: DAGVTQSPTHLIKTRGQQVTLRCSPKSGHDTVSWYQQALGQGPQFIFQYYEEEERQRGNFPDRFSGHQFPNYSSELNVNALLLGDSALYLCASSLSGDDYGYTFGSGTRLTVV.